The entry below gives a single T cell receptor (beta chain) sequence along with its context. This sample was taken from a study of blood T cell repertoires in COVID-19. As for the study in general: Donors in the United States, Italy and Spain gave samples during acute or convalescent COVID-19. T cells, B-cell-depleted T cells, or PBMCs supplied cDNA or gDNA.

Per the original methods: Amplification of reference gene primers was used by the study to estimate nucleated cell counts. Clones were read by immunoSEQ multiplex PCR, and TCRdb kept only the in-frame ones, dropping some. V and J calls and clone size are copied from that table; D and trimming were computed from the DNA. Of roughly 190,000 clones listed, roughly 80% were seen once; the top ten hold around 12%. With V trimmed by 6 bases and J by 10 bases, 8 bases remained unmatched. Germline V gene data show CDR1 as MNHEY and CDR2 as SMNVEV (reference sequence). This CDR3 has 14 amino acids. The genes are TRBV27 and TRBJ1-4; TRBD1 agrees at 10 bases. Source material: peripheral blood. The origin of this receptor is a woman aged 45-65 years with acute or convalescent COVID-19. The CDR3 sequence: CASSRTGGFSKLFF. The CDR3 DNA follows: TGTGCCAGCAGCCGGACAGGGGGATTCTCAAAACTGTTTTTT.